The present T cell receptor beta chain was sequenced within a study of T cells after yellow fever vaccination. Study context: Where fractions had low cell numbers, libraries were prepared from them with the SMART-Seq v4 Ultra Low Input RNA kit. Overall study results and limits: The secondary response peaked faster, at day 5 versus 15, but was weaker. Among primary-vaccination clones, most reappeared after the booster, at 95% to 96% for CD4 and 88% for CD8.

Each CDR3 protein is one row after TCRdb ran MiXCR on the 5' RACE reads. This repertoire shows 300,000 to 350,000 distinct CDR3 sequences, roughly 4.3% found once; its top ten account for 15% to 20%. The CDR3 covers 13 residues. V trimming: 5 bases; J trimming: 4 bases; junction bases outside the gene matches: 4. Germline V gene sequence: CDR1 LNHDA, CDR2 SQIVND (reference sequence). As for this clonotype: Its matching antigen is unknown.

Specimen: PBMCs, collected 15 days after the yellow fever booster vaccination. This chain joins TRBV19 and TRBJ2-5; 7 bases are shared with TRBD1. This sequence originates from a man between 18 and 35 years old who received the YFV17D yellow fever vaccine. For the CDR3, the DNA is TGTGCCAGTAGTCCGCACAGGGGAGAGACCCAGTACTTC. Protein product: CASSPHRGETQYF.